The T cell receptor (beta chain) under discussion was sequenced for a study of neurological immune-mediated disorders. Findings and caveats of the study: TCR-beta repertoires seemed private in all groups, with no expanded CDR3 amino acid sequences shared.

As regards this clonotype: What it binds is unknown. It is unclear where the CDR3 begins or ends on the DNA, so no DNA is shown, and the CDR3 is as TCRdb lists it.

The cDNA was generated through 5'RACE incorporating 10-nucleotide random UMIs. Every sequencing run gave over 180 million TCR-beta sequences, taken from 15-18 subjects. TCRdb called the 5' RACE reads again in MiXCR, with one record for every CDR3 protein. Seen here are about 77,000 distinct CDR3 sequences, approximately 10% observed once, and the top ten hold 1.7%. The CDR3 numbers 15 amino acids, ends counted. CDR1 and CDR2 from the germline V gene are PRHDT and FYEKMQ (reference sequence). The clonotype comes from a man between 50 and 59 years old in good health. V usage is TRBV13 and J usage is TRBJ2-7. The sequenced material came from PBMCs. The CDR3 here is CASSFLWTGPYEQYF.